The 20 T cell receptor beta chains below were found in one sample sequenced in a study of beta chain features in type 1 diabetes. The study reverse transcribed the entire isolated RNA, so it sequenced expressed TCRB transcripts. TCRdb's copy holds only in-frame clones and misses some; the assay was immunoSEQ multiplex PCR. The sample holds 350,000 or so clones, around 20% seen once. Source material: naive CD4+ T cells from blood. The receptors originated from a woman under 30 in good health.

This clone has just a few counts. The chain couples TRBV11-2 to TRBJ2-7; 8 nucleotides match TRBD2. V gave up 5 bases and J gave up 2 bases; unmatched junction bases: 8. Germline values: CDR1 SGHAT, CDR2 FQNNGV. The CDR3 totals 15 residues. The CDR3 spells CASSPLTSAAYEQYF. The CDR3 coding sequence is TGTGCCAGCAGCCCCCTGACTAGCGCAGCCTACGAGCAGTACTTC.

This rearrangement joins TRBV7-2 to TRBJ2-5; a possible D gene is TRBD2 (5 bases). Germline loops: CDR1 SGHTA, CDR2 FQGNSA. Trimming shortened V by 1 base and J by 5 bases, and 8 bases separated the two germline ends. The CDR3 covers 13 residues. CDR3 in DNA: TGTGCCAGCAGCTTAGGGGGAGTGGAGACCCAGTACTTC. Residues: CASSLGGVETQYF.

This clone was seen a handful of times. V gene TRBV9 combines with J gene TRBJ2-7; 9 positions agree with TRBD1. Germline V gene data show CDR1 as SGDLS and CDR2 as YYNGEE. V shed 6 bases, J shed 0 bases, and the junction held 7 bases outside the gene matches. The CDR3 sequence is 15 residues long. The CDR3 protein is CASTPGTGNSYEQYF. CDR3 nucleotides: TGTGCCAGCACACCCGGGACAGGGAACTCCTACGAGCAGTACTTC. The complete variable domain, with remaining parts taken from reference TRBV9 and TRBJ2-7, reads DSGVTQTPKHLITATGQRVTLRCSPRSGDLSVYWYQQSLDQGLQFLIQYYNGEERAKGNILERFSAQQFPDLHSELNLSSLELGDSALYFCASTPGTGNSYEQYFGPGTRLTVT.

The V call is TRBV7-9, the J call TRBJ2-3; D not certain. V lost 2 bases and J 8 bases, leaving 14 bases between the germline ends. The length of the CDR3 is 14 residues. CDR1 is SEHNR, CDR2 FQNEAQ, per germline (reference sequence). The CDR3 coding sequence is TGTGCCAGCAGCTTAATCTCCCCGGTTGGTACGCAGTATTTT. Protein sequence: CASSLISPVGTQYF.

This clone was seen a handful of times. The V gene is TRBV7-9, the J gene TRBJ2-1; 8 nucleotides match TRBD2. This CDR3 region has 19 residues. With 1 base clipped from V and 1 base from J, the junction kept 12 bases outside the gene matches. CDR1 is SEHNR, CDR2 FQNEAQ, per germline (reference sequence). CDR3 sequence reads: CASSLGRLRGRRSYNEQFF. As DNA, the CDR3 is TGTGCCAGCAGCTTAGGAAGGTTGCGCGGGAGGAGGTCCTACAATGAGCAGTTCTTC.

This clone was detected a few times. The identical CDR3 is also encoded by other nucleotide sequences in the sample. The gene calls are TRBV30 and TRBJ2-7; TRBD2 matches at 11 bases. The length of the CDR3 is 15 residues. V lost 3 bases, J lost 0 bases, and 4 bases stayed unmatched. Per germline, CDR1 GTSNPN and CDR2 SVGIG (reference sequence). The DNA of the CDR3 is TGTGCCTGGAGCGCCGGGACTAGCGGCTCCTACGAGCAGTACTTC. As protein: CAWSAGTSGSYEQYF.

Here the CDR3 DNA reads TGTGCCAGTAGTAAGCTAGTACAAGAGACCCAGTACTTC. Translated, it gives CASSKLVQETQYF. The rearrangement uses TRBV19 and TRBJ2-5; D gene ambiguous. CDR1 LNHDA and CDR2 SQIVND come from the germline V gene (reference sequence). The length of the CDR3 is 13 residues. Trimming cost V 4 bases and J 2 bases, with 8 bases left between them. Full variable domain (rest looked up from reference TRBV19 and TRBJ2-5): DGGITQSPKYLFRKEGQNVTLSCEQNLNHDAMYWYRQDPGQGLRLIYYSQIVNDFQKGDIAEGYSVSREKKESFPLTVTSAQKNPTAFYLCASSKLVQETQYFGPGTRLLVL.

The V and J genes are TRBV30 and TRBJ2-3, with a possible D match to TRBD1 (5 bases). The germline CDR1 and CDR2 sequences are GTSNPN and SVGIG (reference sequence). V lost 5 bases, J lost 2 bases, and 14 bases lay in between. The CDR3 spans 14 residues. This chain's CDR3 is CAWAYQGFTDTQYF. In DNA, the CDR3 is TGTGCCTGGGCTTATCAGGGTTTCACAGATACGCAGTATTTT.

The rearrangement uses TRBV30 and TRBJ1-1; no clear D gene. CDR3 length equals 13 residues. V was cut by 6 bases and J by 5 bases, with 16 bases left in between. The germline V gene encodes CDR1 GTSNPN and CDR2 SVGIG (reference sequence). This CDR3 reads CACRGRSGTEAFF. Here the CDR3 DNA reads TGTGCCTGTCGCGGGAGGTCTGGGACTGAAGCTTTCTTT.

This CDR3 reads CASSGDRGRFNEQFF. CDR3 DNA sequence: TGTGCCAGCAGCGGCGACAGGGGGCGTTTTAATGAGCAGTTCTTC. This chain uses TRBV7-2 with TRBJ2-1; TRBD1 agrees at 10 bases. Germline V lookup: CDR1 SGHTA, CDR2 FQGNSA. CDR3 size: 15 residues. With V trimmed by 5 bases and J by 7 bases, 8 bases remained unmatched.

This clone occurred a few times. This chain connects TRBV5-4 to TRBJ2-5, with TRBD1 matching over 7 bases. After removal of 4 bases from V and 1 base from J, the junction contained 4 bases not matched to a gene. Germline V gene lookup returns CDR1 SGHNT and CDR2 YYREEE (reference sequence). The CDR3 is 14 amino acids. The DNA for the CDR3 is TGTGCCAGCAGCCGAGACAGGGCCCAAGAGACCCAGTACTTC. It specifies CASSRDRAQETQYF.

V gene TRBV4-3 combines with J gene TRBJ1-2; TRBD1 aligns across 7 bases. The germline CDR1 and CDR2 sequences are LGHNA and YSLEER. This CDR3 comprises 16 residues. V shed 4 bases, J shed 1 base, and the junction held 9 bases outside the gene matches. CDR3 coding DNA: TGCGCCAGCAGCCGAGAGGCAGGGGGGATTAACTATGGCTACACCTTC. Encoded protein: CASSREAGGINYGYTF.

This clone is a singleton in its sample. The V and J genes are TRBV4-1 and TRBJ1-2, with 7 positions matching TRBD1. The V gene end was trimmed by 2 bases and the J gene end by 5 bases; junction bases not matched to a gene: 5. This CDR3 comprises 14 residues. Germline-derived CDR1 and CDR2 are MGHRA and YSYEKL. CDR3 amino acids: CASSQRGTVYGYTF. In DNA, the CDR3 is TGCGCCAGCAGCCAACGAGGGACAGTGTATGGCTACACCTTC.

A few counts support this clone. This sequence joins TRBV15 and TRBJ1-2; 10 bases are a match to TRBD1. Germline CDR1 is LNHNV and CDR2 is YYDKDF (reference sequence). The CDR3 is 15 residues long. With 0 bases clipped from V and 14 bases from J, the junction kept 12 bases outside the gene matches. In nucleotides, the CDR3 is TGTGCCACCAGCAGAGACCCGGGACAGGGGTCGGAGATAACCTTC. Its protein product is CATSRDPGQGSEITF.

A few counts support this clone. The rearrangement links TRBV30 to TRBJ1-2, with 7 bases fitting TRBD1. Unmatched junction bases numbered 7, after V lost 3 bases and J lost 12 bases. Germline-derived CDR1 and CDR2 are GTSNPN and SVGIG (reference sequence). The CDR3 length is 11 residues. The DNA of the CDR3 is TGTGCCTGGAGCCTGACAGGGTATGACACCTTC. Encoded protein: CAWSLTGYDTF. The whole variable domain, filled in from reference TRBV30 and TRBJ1-2, reads SQTIHQWPATLVQPVGSPLSLECTVEGTSNPNLYWYRQAAGRGLQLLFYSVGIGQISSEVPQNLSASRPQDRQFILSSKKLLLSDSGFYLCAWSLTGYDTFGSGTRLTVV.

This clone has more than one count but fewer than ten. The J gene is TRBJ2-3, the V gene TRBV14; D call uncertain. V lost 0 bases and J 2 bases, leaving 3 bases between the germline ends. Germline CDR1 reads SGHDN; CDR2 reads FVKESK. The CDR3 spans 13 residues. The CDR3 DNA is TGTGCCAGCAGCCAAGATAACACAGATACGCAGTATTTT. Translation: CASSQDNTDTQYF.

This clone was seen a few times. The DNA of the CDR3 is TGTGCCAGCAGCCTCCTGAGGGCAGCCAACACCGGGGAGCTGTTTTTT. This translates into CASSLLRAANTGELFF. The chain couples TRBV11-2 to TRBJ2-2; D is perhaps TRBD2 (5 bases). There are 16 residues in the CDR3. Trimming took off 5 bases at V and 2 bases at J, with 15 bases between the two ends. Germline-derived CDR1 and CDR2 are SGHAT and FQNNGV.

This clone has only a few counts. The rearrangement links TRBV7-2 to TRBJ2-3; 14 nucleotides line up with TRBD2. This CDR3 is 16 amino acids long. Germline V CDR1 and CDR2: SGHTA, FQGNSA. Trimming removed 5 bases from V and 6 bases from J; junction bases left unmatched: 7. DNA for the CDR3: TGTGCCAGCAGCCTCAGACTAGCGGGGGGGCCTGATACGCAGTATTTT. Amino acids: CASSLRLAGGPDTQYF.

Of note for this clone: Other nucleotide sequences in the sample specify the same CDR3. J is TRBJ1-1 and V is TRBV5-1, with 9 bases fitting TRBD1. This CDR3 contains 13 residues. Unmatched junction bases numbered 0, after V lost 2 bases and J lost 4 bases. Germline-derived CDR1 and CDR2 are SGHRS and YFSETQ. CDR3 protein: CASSLQGATEAFF. The CDR3 nucleotides are TGCGCCAGCAGCTTACAGGGGGCCACTGAAGCTTTCTTT.

This sequence joins TRBV5-1 and TRBJ2-5; 8 bases line up with TRBD2. This CDR3 has 16 residues. The V gene's germline CDR1 is SGHRS and CDR2 YFSETQ. V was pared by 2 bases and J by 2 bases, with 8 bases of the junction left unmatched. Written as DNA, the CDR3 is TGCGCCAGCAGCTTTGGGACTAGGGGTCCTCAAGAGACCCAGTACTTC. Amino acid sequence: CASSFGTRGPQETQYF. The full variable domain, its missing parts supplied by reference TRBV5-1 and TRBJ2-5, is KAGVTQTPRYLIKTRGQQVTLSCSPISGHRSVSWYQQTPGQGLQFLFEYFSETQRNKGNFPGRFSGRQFSNSRSEMNVSTLELGDSALYLCASSFGTRGPQETQYFGPGTRLLVL.